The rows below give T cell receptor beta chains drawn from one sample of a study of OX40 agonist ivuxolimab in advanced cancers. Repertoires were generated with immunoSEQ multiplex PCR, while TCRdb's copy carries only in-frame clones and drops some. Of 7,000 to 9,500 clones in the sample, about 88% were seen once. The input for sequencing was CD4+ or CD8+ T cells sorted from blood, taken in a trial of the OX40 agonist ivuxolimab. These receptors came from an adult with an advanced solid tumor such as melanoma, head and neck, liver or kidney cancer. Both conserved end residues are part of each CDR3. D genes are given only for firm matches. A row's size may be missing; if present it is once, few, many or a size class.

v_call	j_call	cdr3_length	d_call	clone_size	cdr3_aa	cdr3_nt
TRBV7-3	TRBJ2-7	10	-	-	CASSRDEQYF	TGTGCCAGCAGCCGGGACGAGCAGTACTTC
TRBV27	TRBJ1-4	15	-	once	CASKSDGQGNEKLFF	TGTGCCAGCAAAAGTGATGGGCAGGGAAATGAAAAACTGTTTTTT
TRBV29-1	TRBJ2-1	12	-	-	CSVEDPMDEQFF	TGCAGCGTTGAAGATCCCATGGATGAGCAGTTCTTC
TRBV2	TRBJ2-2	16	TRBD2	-	CASVGTSGADTGELFF	TGTGCCAGCGTAGGGACTAGCGGGGCGGACACCGGGGAGCTGTTTTTT
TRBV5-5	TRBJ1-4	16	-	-	CASSRRSGETNEKLFF	TGTGCCAGCAGCCGTCGCTCGGGGGAAACTAATGAAAAACTGTTTTTT
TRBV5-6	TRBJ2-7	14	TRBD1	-	CASSSRTGIHEQYF	TGTGCCAGCAGCTCCAGGACAGGTATCCACGAGCAGTACTTC
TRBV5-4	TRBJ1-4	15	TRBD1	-	CASSSNPTGSEKLFF	TGTGCCAGCAGCTCTAACCCGACAGGGAGTGAAAAACTGTTTTTT
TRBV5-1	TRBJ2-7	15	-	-	CASSLVDFVSYEQYF	TGCGCCAGCAGCTTGGTGGACTTTGTCTCCTACGAGCAGTACTTC
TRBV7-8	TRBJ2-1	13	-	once	CASSQTAYNEQFF	TGTGCCAGCAGCCAGACAGCGTACAATGAGCAGTTCTTC
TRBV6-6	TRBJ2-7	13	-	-	CASSWTESYEQYF	TGTGCCAGCTCCTGGACCGAATCCTACGAGCAGTACTTC
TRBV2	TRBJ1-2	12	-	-	CASSDGNYGYTF	TGTGCCAGCAGTGACGGAAACTATGGCTACACCTTC
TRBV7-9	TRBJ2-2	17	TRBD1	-	CASSSIRTGGDTGELFF	TGTGCCAGCAGCTCAATTCGGACAGGGGGCGACACCGGGGAGCTGTTTTTT
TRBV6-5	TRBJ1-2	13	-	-	CASSFGQPYGYTF	TGTGCCAGCAGTTTTGGACAACCCTATGGCTACACCTTC
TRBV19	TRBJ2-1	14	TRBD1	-	CASSQGASYNEQFF	TGTGCCAGTAGCCAGGGGGCGTCCTACAATGAGCAGTTCTTC
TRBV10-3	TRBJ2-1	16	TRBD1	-	CAISEDRGISYNEQFF	TGTGCCATCAGTGAGGACAGGGGAATCTCCTACAATGAGCAGTTCTTC
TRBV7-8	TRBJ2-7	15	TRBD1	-	CASSPGTAISYEQYF	TGTGCCAGCAGCCCCGGGACAGCGATATCCTACGAGCAGTACTTC
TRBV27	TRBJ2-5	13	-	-	CASSSLHQETQYF	TGTGCCAGCAGTTCCCTCCATCAAGAGACCCAGTACTTC
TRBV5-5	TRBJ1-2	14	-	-	CASSLEGSPYGYTF	TGTGCCAGCAGCTTGGAGGGCAGCCCTTATGGCTACACCTTC
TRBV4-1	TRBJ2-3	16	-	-	CASSHTLRSSTDTQYF	TGCGCCAGCAGCCATACCTTAAGGTCTAGCACAGATACGCAGTATTTT
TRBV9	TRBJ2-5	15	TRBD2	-	CASSATSGGGETQYF	TGTGCCAGCAGCGCGACTAGCGGGGGAGGGGAGACCCAGTACTTC
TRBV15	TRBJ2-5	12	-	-	CATSDNQETQYF	TGTGCCACCAGCGACAACCAAGAGACCCAGTACTTC
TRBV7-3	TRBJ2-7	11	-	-	CASSLSQGSIF	TGTGCCAGCAGCTTAAGCCAGGGGAGCATCTTC
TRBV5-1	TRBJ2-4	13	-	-	CASSLADRSNQYF	TGCGCCAGCAGCTTGGCCGACCGCTCGAACCAGTACTTC
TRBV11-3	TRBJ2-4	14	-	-	CASSPDLAKNIQYF	TGTGCCAGCAGCCCGGACTTAGCCAAAAACATTCAGTACTTC
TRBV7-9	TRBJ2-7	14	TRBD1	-	CASSLGTGLEEQYF	TGTGCCAGCAGCTTAGGGACAGGCCTGGAAGAGCAGTACTTC
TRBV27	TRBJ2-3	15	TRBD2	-	CASSTLREGPDTQYF	TGTGCCAGCAGTACCCTCAGGGAGGGCCCAGATACGCAGTATTTT
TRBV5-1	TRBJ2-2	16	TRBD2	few	CASSTGLAGNTGELFF	TGCGCCAGCAGCACGGGACTAGCCGGGAACACCGGGGAGCTGTTTTTT
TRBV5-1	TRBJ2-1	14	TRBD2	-	CASSLGLAGDEQFF	TGCGCCAGCAGCCTGGGTCTAGCGGGGGATGAGCAGTTCTTC
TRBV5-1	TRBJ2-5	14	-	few	CASSLEQGWETQYF	TGCGCCAGCAGCTTGGAACAGGGCTGGGAGACCCAGTACTTC
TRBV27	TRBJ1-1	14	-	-	CASSLSVLNTEAFF	TGTGCCAGCAGTTTATCCGTCCTGAACACTGAAGCTTTCTTT
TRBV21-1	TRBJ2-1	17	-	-	CASSKDFGGPGASEQFF	TGTGCCAGCAGCAAAGATTTTGGGGGACCGGGAGCTAGTGAGCAGTTCTTC
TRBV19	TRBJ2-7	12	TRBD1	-	CAAGQGNYEQYF	TGTGCCGCCGGACAGGGTAATTACGAGCAGTACTTC
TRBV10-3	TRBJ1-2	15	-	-	CAISGADSYDYGYTF	TGTGCCATCAGTGGGGCGGACAGTTACGACTATGGCTACACCTTC
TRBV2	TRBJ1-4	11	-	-	CARQKGEKLFF	TGTGCTAGACAAAAGGGTGAAAAACTGTTTTTT
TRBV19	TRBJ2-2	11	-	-	CASSPEGELFF	TGTGCCAGTAGCCCGGAGGGGGAGCTGTTTTTT
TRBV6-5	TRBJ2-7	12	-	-	CASSYGGTEQYF	TGTGCCAGCAGTTACGGGGGAACCGAGCAGTACTTC
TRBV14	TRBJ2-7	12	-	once	CASGASHLEQYF	TGTGCCAGCGGCGCCAGCCATCTCGAGCAGTACTTC